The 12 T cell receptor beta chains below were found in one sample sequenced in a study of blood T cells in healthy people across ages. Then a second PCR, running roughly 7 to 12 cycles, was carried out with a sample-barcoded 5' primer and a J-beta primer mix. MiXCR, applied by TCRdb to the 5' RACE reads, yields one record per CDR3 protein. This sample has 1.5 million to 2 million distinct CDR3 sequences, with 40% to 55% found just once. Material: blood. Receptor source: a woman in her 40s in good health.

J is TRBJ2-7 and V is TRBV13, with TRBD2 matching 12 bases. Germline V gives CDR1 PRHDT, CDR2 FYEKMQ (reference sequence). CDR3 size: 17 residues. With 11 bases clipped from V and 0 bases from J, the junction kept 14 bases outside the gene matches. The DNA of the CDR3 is TGTGCCGGCAACCTCGGACTAGCGGGGAGCCCCTCCTACGAGCAGTACTTC. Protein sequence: CAGNLGLAGSPSYEQYF.

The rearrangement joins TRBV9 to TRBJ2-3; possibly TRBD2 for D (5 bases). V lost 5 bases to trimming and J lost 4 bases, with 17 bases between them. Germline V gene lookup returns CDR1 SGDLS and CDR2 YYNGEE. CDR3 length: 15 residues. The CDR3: CASSHKAASPDTQYF. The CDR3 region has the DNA TGTGCCAGCAGTCATAAGGCGGCTAGCCCAGATACGCAGTATTTT.

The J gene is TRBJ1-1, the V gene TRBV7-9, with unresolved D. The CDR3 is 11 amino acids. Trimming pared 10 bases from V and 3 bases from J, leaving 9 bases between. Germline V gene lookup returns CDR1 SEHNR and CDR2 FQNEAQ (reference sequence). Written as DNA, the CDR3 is TGTGCCACCGCCGCGGACACTGAAGCTTTCTTT. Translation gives CATAADTEAFF.

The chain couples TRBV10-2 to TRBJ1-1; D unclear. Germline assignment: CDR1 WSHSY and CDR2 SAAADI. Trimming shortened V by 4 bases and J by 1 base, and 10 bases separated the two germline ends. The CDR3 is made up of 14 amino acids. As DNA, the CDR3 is TGCGCCAGCAGTGTCAAGGCGTGGAACACTGAAGCTTTCTTT. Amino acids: CASSVKAWNTEAFF.

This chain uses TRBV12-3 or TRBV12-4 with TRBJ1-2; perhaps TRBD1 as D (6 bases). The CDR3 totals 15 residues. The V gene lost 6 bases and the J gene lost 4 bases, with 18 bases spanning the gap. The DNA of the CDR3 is TGTGCCAGCAGCCCGACAGGTCCTCCAACCTATGGCTACACCTTC. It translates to CASSPTGPPTYGYTF.

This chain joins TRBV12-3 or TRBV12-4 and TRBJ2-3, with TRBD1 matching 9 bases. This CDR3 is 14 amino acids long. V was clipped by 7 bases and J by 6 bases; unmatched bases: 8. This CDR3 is CASNPGQGGDTQYF. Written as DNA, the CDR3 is TGTGCCAGCAACCCGGGACAGGGAGGGGATACGCAGTATTTT.

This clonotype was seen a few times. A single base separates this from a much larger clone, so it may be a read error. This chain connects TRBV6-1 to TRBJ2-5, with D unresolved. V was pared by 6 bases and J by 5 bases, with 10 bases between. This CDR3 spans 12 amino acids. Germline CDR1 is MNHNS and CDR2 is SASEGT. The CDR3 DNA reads TGTGCCAGCAGGGAGCAAAAGGAGACCCAGTACTTC. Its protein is CASREQKETQYF.

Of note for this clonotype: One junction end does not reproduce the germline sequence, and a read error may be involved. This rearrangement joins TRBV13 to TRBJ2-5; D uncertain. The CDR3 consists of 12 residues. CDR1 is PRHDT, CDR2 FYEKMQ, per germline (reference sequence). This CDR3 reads CASSLAAREQHF. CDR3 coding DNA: TGTGCCAGCAGCTTAGCGGCTCGCGAGCAGCACTTC.

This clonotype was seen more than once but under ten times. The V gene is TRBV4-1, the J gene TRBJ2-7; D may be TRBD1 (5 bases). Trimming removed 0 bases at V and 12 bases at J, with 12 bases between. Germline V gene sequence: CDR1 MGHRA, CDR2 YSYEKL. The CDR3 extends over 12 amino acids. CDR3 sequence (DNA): TGCGCCAGCAGCCAAGATCGGAAGGGGATGTACTTC. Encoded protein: CASSQDRKGMYF.

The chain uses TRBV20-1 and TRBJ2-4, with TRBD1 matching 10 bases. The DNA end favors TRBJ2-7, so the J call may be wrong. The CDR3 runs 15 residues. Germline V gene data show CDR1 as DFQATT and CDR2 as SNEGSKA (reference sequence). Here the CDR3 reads CSATSSDRGPLEQYF. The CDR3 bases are TGCAGTGCTACTAGTAGTGACAGGGGGCCTCTCGAGCAGTACTTC.

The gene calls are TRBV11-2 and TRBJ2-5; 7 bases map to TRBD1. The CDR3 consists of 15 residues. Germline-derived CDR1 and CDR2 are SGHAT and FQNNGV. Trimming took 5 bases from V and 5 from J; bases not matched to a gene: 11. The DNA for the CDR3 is TGTGCCAGCAGCACCCCGACAGGGTGGGGGGAGACCCAGTACTTC. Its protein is CASSTPTGWGETQYF.

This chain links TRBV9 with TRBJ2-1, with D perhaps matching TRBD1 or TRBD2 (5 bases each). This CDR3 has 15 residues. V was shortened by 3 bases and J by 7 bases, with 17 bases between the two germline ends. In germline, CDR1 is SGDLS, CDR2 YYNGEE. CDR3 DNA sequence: TGTGCCAGCAGCGCCCGGGACCCACTGGGTAATGAGCAGTTCTTC. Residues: CASSARDPLGNEQFF. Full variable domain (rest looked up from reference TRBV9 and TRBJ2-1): DSGVTQTPKHLITATGQRVTLRCSPRSGDLSVYWYQQSLDQGLQFLIQYYNGEERAKGNILERFSAQQFPDLHSELNLSSLELGDSALYFCASSARDPLGNEQFFGPGTRLTVL.